This TCR beta chain was retrieved from a study of OX40 agonist ivuxolimab in advanced cancers. Study-wide background: Among those treated, three patients had partial responses, one with hepatocellular carcinoma and two with cutaneous melanoma. The study, taken as a whole, reports: At 0.1 to 3.0 mg/kg, CD4+ and CD8+ blood T cells expanded clonally by week 6.

Profiling relied on immunoSEQ multiplex PCR, and the TCRdb table lists in-frame clones only, not all of them. The data show 90,000 to 95,000 clones, with around 80% seen just once and 0.95% to 1.2% held by the top ten. This clone has only one observation. Antigen specificity is unknown. Trimming cost V 4 bases and J 0 bases, with 9 bases left between them. The CDR3 runs 14 residues. Per the germline V gene, CDR1 is SGHTA and CDR2 is FQGNSA. The source is an adult with an advanced solid tumor such as melanoma, head and neck, liver or kidney cancer. The chain is built from TRBV7-2 and TRBJ1-2; no firm D call. The sample consisted of CD4+ or CD8+ T cells sorted from blood, taken in a trial of the OX40 agonist ivuxolimab. CDR3 coding DNA: TGTGCCAGCAGCTCCCGACGGTCTAACTATGGCTACACCTTC. Amino acids: CASSSRRSNYGYTF.